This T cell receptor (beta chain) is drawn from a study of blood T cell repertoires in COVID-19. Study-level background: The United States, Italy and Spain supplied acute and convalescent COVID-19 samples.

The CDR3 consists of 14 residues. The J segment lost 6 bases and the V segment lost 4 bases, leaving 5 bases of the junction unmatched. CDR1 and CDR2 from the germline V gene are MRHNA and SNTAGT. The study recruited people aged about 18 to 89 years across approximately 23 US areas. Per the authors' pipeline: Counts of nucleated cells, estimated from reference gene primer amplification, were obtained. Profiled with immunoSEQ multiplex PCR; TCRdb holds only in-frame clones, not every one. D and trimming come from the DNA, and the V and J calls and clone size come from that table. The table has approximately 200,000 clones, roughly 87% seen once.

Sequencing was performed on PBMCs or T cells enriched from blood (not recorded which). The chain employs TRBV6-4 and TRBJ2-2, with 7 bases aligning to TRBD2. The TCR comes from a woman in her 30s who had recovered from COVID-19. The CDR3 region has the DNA TGTGCCAGCAGTGCGACTAGCTCGCCCGGGGAGCTGTTTTTT. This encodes CASSATSSPGELFF.